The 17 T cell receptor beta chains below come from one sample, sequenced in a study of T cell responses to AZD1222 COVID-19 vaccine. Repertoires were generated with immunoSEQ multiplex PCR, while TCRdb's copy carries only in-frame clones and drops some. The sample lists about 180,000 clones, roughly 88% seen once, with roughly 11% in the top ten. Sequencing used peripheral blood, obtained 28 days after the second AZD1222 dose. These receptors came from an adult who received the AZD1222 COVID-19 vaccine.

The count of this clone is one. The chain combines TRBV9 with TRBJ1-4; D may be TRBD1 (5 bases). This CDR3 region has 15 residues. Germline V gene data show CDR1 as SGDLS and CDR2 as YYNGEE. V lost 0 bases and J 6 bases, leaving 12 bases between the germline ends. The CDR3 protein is CASSVGGTRDEKLFF. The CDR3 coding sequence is TGTGCCAGCAGCGTAGGAGGGACTAGGGATGAAAAACTGTTTTTT.

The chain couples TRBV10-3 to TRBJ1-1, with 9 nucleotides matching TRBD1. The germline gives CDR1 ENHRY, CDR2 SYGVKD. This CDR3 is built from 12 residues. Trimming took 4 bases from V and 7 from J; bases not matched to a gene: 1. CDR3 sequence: CAISGGQGEAFF. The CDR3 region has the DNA TGTGCCATCAGTGGGGGACAGGGTGAAGCTTTCTTT.

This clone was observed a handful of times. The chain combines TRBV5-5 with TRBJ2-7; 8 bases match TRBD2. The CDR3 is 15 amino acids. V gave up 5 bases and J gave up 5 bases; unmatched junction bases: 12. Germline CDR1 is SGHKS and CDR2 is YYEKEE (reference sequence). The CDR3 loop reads CASSMIRTSLNEQYF. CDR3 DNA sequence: TGTGCCAGCAGTATGATACGGACTAGCCTAAACGAGCAGTACTTC.

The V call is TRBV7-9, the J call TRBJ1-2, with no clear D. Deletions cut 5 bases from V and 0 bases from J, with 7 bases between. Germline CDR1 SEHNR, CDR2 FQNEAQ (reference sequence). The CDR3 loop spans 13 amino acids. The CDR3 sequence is CASSERANYGYTF. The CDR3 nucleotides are TGTGCCAGCAGCGAAAGAGCTAACTATGGCTACACCTTC.

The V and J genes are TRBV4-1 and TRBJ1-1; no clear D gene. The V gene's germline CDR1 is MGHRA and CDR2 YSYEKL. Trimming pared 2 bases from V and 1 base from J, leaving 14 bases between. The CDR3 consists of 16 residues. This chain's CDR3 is CASSQSQAGSNTEAFF. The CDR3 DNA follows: TGCGCCAGCAGCCAAAGCCAGGCTGGGTCGAACACTGAAGCTTTCTTT.

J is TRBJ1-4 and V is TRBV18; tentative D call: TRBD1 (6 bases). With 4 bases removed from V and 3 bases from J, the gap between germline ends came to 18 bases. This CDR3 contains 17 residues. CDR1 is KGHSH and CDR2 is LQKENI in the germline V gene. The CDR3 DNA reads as TGTGCCAGCTCACTCAAAGACCAGACAGGTTCTAATGAAAAACTGTTTTTT. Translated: CASSLKDQTGSNEKLFF. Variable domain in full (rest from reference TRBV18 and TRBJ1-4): NAGVMQNPRHLVRRRGQEARLRCSPMKGHSHVYWYRQLPEEGLKFMVYLQKENIIDESGMPKERFSAEFPKEGPSILRIQQVVRGDSAAYFCASSLKDQTGSNEKLFFGSGTQLSVL.

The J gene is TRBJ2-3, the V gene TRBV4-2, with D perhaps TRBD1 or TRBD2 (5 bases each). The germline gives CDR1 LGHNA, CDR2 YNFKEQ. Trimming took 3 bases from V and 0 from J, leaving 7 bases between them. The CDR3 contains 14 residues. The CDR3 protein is CASSQRGSTDTQYF. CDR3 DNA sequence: TGTGCCAGCAGCCAGAGGGGAAGCACAGATACGCAGTATTTT.

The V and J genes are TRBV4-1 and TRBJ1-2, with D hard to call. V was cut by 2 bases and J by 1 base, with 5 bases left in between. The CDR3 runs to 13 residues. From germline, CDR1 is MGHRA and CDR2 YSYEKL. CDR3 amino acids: CASSQPRNYGYTF. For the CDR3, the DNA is TGCGCCAGCAGCCAACCTCGTAACTATGGCTACACCTTC.

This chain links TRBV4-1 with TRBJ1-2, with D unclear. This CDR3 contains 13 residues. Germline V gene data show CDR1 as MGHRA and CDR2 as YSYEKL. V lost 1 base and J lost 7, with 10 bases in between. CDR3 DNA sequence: TGCGCCAGCAGCCAAGGAGGAGGCGCTGGCTACACCTTC. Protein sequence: CASSQGGGAGYTF.

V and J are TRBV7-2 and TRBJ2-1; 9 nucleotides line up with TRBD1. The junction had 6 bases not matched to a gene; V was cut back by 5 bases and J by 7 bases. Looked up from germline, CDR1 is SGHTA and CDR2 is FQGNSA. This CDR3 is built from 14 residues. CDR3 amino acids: CASSASGTGNEQFF. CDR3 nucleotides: TGTGCCAGCAGCGCGTCCGGGACAGGGAATGAGCAGTTCTTC.

CDR3 sequence reads: CARSQRAGENEKLFF. CDR3 coding DNA: TGTGCCAGAAGCCAGAGGGCGGGGGAAAACGAAAAACTGTTTTTT. The J gene is TRBJ1-4, the V gene TRBV5-3; weak D call: TRBD1 (5 bases). TRBV5-3 has ORF status, its function being uncertain. The CDR3 has 15 amino acids. V was pared by 4 bases and J by 8 bases, with 18 bases between.

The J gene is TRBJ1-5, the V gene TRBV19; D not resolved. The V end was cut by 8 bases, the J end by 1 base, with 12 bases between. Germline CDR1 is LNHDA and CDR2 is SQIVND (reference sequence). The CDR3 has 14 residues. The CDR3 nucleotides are TGTGCCAGTTCGTTTGGGCAGAGCAATCAGCCCCAGCATTTT. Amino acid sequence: CASSFGQSNQPQHF.

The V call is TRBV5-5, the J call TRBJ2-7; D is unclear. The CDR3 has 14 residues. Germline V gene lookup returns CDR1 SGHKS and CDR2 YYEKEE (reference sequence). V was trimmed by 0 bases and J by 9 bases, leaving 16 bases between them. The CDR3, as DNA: TGTGCCAGCAGCTTGGAGACGCGAGTACCAGGGCAGTACTTC. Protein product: CASSLETRVPGQYF.

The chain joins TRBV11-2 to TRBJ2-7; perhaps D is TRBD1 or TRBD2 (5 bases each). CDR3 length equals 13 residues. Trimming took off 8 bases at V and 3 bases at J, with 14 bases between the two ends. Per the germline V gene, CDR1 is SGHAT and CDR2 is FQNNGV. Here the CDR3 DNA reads TGTGCCAGCCTTGGGACGGTATTCTACGAGCAGTACTTC. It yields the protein CASLGTVFYEQYF.

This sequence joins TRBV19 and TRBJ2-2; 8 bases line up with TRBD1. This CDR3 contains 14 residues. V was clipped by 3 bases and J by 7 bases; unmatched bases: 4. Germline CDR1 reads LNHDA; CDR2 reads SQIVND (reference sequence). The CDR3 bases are TGTGCCAGTAGTATTATTACAGGGGGCGGGGAGCTGTTTTTT. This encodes CASSIITGGGELFF.

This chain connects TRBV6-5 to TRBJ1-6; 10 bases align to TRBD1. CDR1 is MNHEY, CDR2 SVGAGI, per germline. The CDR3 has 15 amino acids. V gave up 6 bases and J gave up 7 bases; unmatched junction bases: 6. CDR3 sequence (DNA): TGTGCCAGCAGGACCGGGACAGGGGCAAATTCACCCCTCCACTTT. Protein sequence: CASRTGTGANSPLHF.

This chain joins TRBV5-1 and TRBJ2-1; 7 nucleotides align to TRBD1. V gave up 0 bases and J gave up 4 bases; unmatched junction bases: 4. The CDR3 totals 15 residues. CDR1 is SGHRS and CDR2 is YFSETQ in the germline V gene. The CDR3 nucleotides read TGCGCCAGCAGCTTGGCGGGGACAGTGTACAATGAGCAGTTCTTC. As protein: CASSLAGTVYNEQFF.